The 31 T cell receptor beta chains given below trace back to one sample, sequenced in a study of shared clonotypes between healthy human individuals. Assay used: immunoSEQ multiplex PCR; TCRdb lists only in-frame clones, some missing. The sample lists 490,000 or so clones, 70% to 80% occurring once. Sequenced input: PBMCs. The receptors were sampled from a woman between 40 and 55 years old in good health. Some clones in this sample may be carry-over from other donors' samples.

The chain employs TRBV7-2 and TRBJ1-5; a possible D gene is TRBD1 (5 bases). The germline CDR1 and CDR2 sequences are SGHTA and FQGNSA. The V end lost 3 bases, the J end lost 10 bases, and 19 bases lay between the germline ends. The CDR3 loop spans 15 amino acids. CDR3 region: CASSFDRDGLGPQHF. CDR3 DNA sequence: TGTGCCAGCAGCTTTGACCGGGACGGACTTGGACCCCAGCATTTT.

V is TRBV6-6 and J is TRBJ2-7; no clear D. The length of the CDR3 is 12 residues. Germline CDR1 and CDR2: MNHNY and SVGAGI (reference sequence). Between the trimmed V and J ends, which lost 6 bases and 0 bases, there was a span of 6 bases. CDR3 loop: CASRDDSYEQYF. Here the CDR3 DNA reads TGTGCCAGCAGGGACGACTCCTACGAGCAGTACTTC.

This clone was observed once. The sample has other DNA sequences that encode this CDR3 too. The chain joins TRBV2 to TRBJ2-2; 9 nucleotides line up with TRBD1. The CDR3 has 15 residues. V dropped 4 bases and J dropped 4; count of bases not matched to a gene: 4. Germline-derived CDR1 and CDR2 are SNHLY and FYNNEI. CDR3 nucleotides: TGTGCCAGCAGTGTACAGGGGGCCGGCACCGGGGAGCTGTTTTTT. Its protein is CASSVQGAGTGELFF.

CDR3 sequence: CASSSTPRTAYEQYF. In nucleotides, the CDR3 is TGTGCCAGCAGTTCCACCCCCCGGACAGCTTACGAGCAGTACTTC. The chain links TRBV28 to TRBJ2-7; D perhaps matches TRBD1 (6 bases). This CDR3 region has 15 residues. The germline V gene has CDR1 MDHEN and CDR2 SYDVKM. The V gene lost 4 bases and the J gene lost 4 bases, with 17 bases spanning the gap.

The chain couples TRBV7-2 to TRBJ2-1, with 11 bases aligning to TRBD1. The germline V gene has CDR1 SGHTA and CDR2 FQGNSA. The CDR3 length is 15 residues. With V trimmed by 5 bases and J by 2 bases, 2 bases remained unmatched. Here the CDR3 DNA reads TGTGCCAGCAGCCAGGACAGGGGGCCCTACAATGAGCAGTTCTTC. It encodes CASSQDRGPYNEQFF.

CDR3 DNA sequence: TGTGCCAGCAGCCAAGATTCTGACCGCTACTCTGGAAACACCATATATTTT. Amino acids: CASSQDSDRYSGNTIYF. This sequence joins TRBV14 and TRBJ1-3; D remains unclear. The CDR3 extends over 17 amino acids. The germline V and J ends were trimmed by 0 bases and 0 bases, with 12 bases remaining between them. Germline lookup yields CDR1 SGHDN and CDR2 FVKESK.

The chain links TRBV15 to TRBJ2-1; either TRBD1 or TRBD2 may supply D (5 bases each). Per the germline V gene, CDR1 is LNHNV and CDR2 is YYDKDF (reference sequence). CDR3 length: 14 residues. V lost 3 bases and J lost 6, with 12 bases in between. The CDR3 bases are TGTGCCACCAGCAGTTTTACTAGGGGCAATGAGCAGTTCTTC. Its translation is CATSSFTRGNEQFF.

The gene calls are TRBV4-3 and TRBJ2-7, with 12 nucleotides matching TRBD1. In germline, CDR1 is LGHNA, CDR2 YSLEER. This CDR3 region has 15 residues. The trim removed 4 bases at V and 6 bases at J, leaving 7 bases unmatched. The CDR3 loop reads CASSRGTGGFGEQYF. The CDR3 DNA follows: TGCGCCAGCAGCCGAGGGACAGGGGGCTTTGGCGAGCAGTACTTC.

V is TRBV11-2 and J is TRBJ1-4, with 8 nucleotides matching TRBD1. Germline-derived CDR1 and CDR2 are SGHAT and FQNNGV. Trimming removed 2 bases from V and 2 bases from J; junction bases left unmatched: 10. The CDR3 sequence is 18 residues long. CDR3 nucleotide sequence: TGTGCCAGCAGCTTAAGGGCCCAGGGGGCGGGGACTAATGAAAAACTGTTTTTT. Translation: CASSLRAQGAGTNEKLFF.

With respect to this clone: This is likely an artifact of a read error, given a far larger clone one base away. The V call is TRBV30, the J call TRBJ2-1; tentatively, D is TRBD2 (5 bases). The CDR3 length is 16 residues. V gave up 0 bases and J gave up 2 bases, with 14 bases separating them. Germline V CDR1 and CDR2: GTSNPN, SVGIG (reference sequence). CDR3 nucleotides: TGTGCCTGGAGTGTAAGTGGGAGCGCCACCTACAATGAGCAGTTCTTC. Amino acids: CAWSVSGSATYNEQFF.

The V and J genes are TRBV7-8 and TRBJ2-7; D is unresolved. CDR1 and CDR2 (germline): SGHVS, FQNEAQ. This CDR3 comprises 13 residues. Trimming shortened V by 1 base and J by 6 bases, and 10 bases separated the two germline ends. The CDR3 DNA follows: TGTGCCAGCAGCTTAGGCCAGGTCGGCGAGCAGTACTTC. This encodes CASSLGQVGEQYF.

Comments on this clone: A far larger clone is one nucleotide away, so this likely arose from a read error. J is TRBJ2-7 and V is TRBV20-1; D is unresolved. This CDR3 spans 10 amino acids. Germline-derived CDR1 and CDR2 are DFQATT and SNEGSKA (reference sequence). This CDR3 is CSALGYEQCF. The DNA of the CDR3 is TGCAGTGCCTTAGGGTACGAGCAGTGCTTC.

This chain joins TRBV29-1 and TRBJ2-1; 7 bases fit TRBD2. This CDR3 contains 13 residues. V gave up 8 bases and J gave up 5 bases; unmatched junction bases: 9. Germline V gene data show CDR1 as SQVTM and CDR2 as ANQGSEA. CDR3 amino acids: CSSQGLRDNEQFF. For the CDR3, the DNA is TGCAGCTCTCAGGGACTACGGGACAATGAGCAGTTCTTC.

This clone was observed a few times. CDR3 bases: TGCAGCGTTGCATCACCAGGCGGGGAGACCCAGTACTTC. This translates into CSVASPGGETQYF. The chain recombines TRBV29-1 with TRBJ2-5, with D possibly matching TRBD2 (5 bases). Trimming stripped 4 bases from V and 5 bases from J, with 14 bases between. Per germline, CDR1 SQVTM and CDR2 ANQGSEA. The CDR3 is made up of 13 amino acids.

This clone was recorded a few times. The chain is built from TRBV30 and TRBJ1-2; the match to TRBD1 covers 7 bases. J gave up 2 bases and V 0 bases, and 0 bases lay outside the gene matches. Germline values: CDR1 GTSNPN, CDR2 SVGIG (reference sequence). The CDR3 totals 13 residues. Here the CDR3 DNA reads TGTGCCTGGAGTGTGGACAGGAACTATGGCTACACCTTC. Protein product: CAWSVDRNYGYTF.

At least ten counts were recorded for this clone. The V gene is TRBV9, the J gene TRBJ2-7; D is unresolved. V lost 2 bases, J lost 4 bases, and 4 bases lay in between. CDR1 is SGDLS and CDR2 is YYNGEE in the germline V gene. CDR3 length equals 11 residues. The CDR3 is CASSVRYEQYF. In DNA, the CDR3 is TGTGCCAGCAGCGTCCGGTACGAGCAGTACTTC.

The chain joins TRBV19 to TRBJ1-5, with TRBD1 identical over 7 bases. Germline CDR1 reads LNHDA; CDR2 reads SQIVND (reference sequence). CDR3 length: 15 amino acids. Trimming removed 2 bases from V and 6 bases from J; junction bases left unmatched: 7. CDR3 sequence reads: CASSIPRQGTQPQHF. The CDR3, as DNA: TGTGCCAGTAGTATACCGCGACAGGGAACTCAGCCCCAGCATTTT.

A remark on this clone: Other DNA sequences in this specimen translate into the identical CDR3. This sequence joins TRBV15 and TRBJ1-5, with D uncertain. The V gene's germline CDR1 is LNHNV and CDR2 YYDKDF (reference sequence). The germline V and J ends were trimmed by 0 bases and 4 bases, with 1 base remaining between them. The CDR3 runs to 12 residues. The CDR3 sequence is CATSRDNQPQHF. The CDR3 DNA reads as TGTGCCACCAGCAGAGATAATCAGCCCCAGCATTTT.

V gene TRBV4-1 combines with J gene TRBJ1-4, with D possibly matching TRBD1 (6 bases). The CDR3 length is 15 residues. Germline values: CDR1 MGHRA, CDR2 YSYEKL. With 2 bases removed from V and 5 bases from J, the gap between germline ends came to 12 bases. The CDR3: CASSQTGTGNEKLFF. The CDR3 nucleotides are TGCGCCAGCAGCCAAACAGGGACCGGGAATGAAAAACTGTTTTTT.

The gene calls are TRBV30 and TRBJ2-2; D may match TRBD1 or TRBD2 (6 bases each). CDR1 is GTSNPN and CDR2 is SVGIG in the germline V gene (reference sequence). This CDR3 has 15 residues. The V end was cut by 4 bases, the J end by 4 bases, with 16 bases between. CDR3 bases: TGTGCCTGGAAACTCGGGGGCGCCTTCACCGGGGAGCTGTTTTTT. This encodes CAWKLGGAFTGELFF. The full variable domain, in which reference TRBV30 and TRBJ2-2 provide the parts outside the CDR3, is SQTIHQWPATLVQPVGSPLSLECTVEGTSNPNLYWYRQAAGRGLQLLFYSVGIGQISSEVPQNLSASRPQDRQFILSSKKLLLSDSGFYLCAWKLGGAFTGELFFGEGSRLTVL.

This chain connects TRBV28 to TRBJ2-2; 8 nucleotides agree with TRBD2. The CDR3 covers 15 residues. Germline trimming cut 5 bases from V and 5 bases from J; bases unmatched to any gene: 7. The germline CDR1 and CDR2 sequences are MDHEN and SYDVKM. Here the CDR3 reads CASSLGLAQTGELFF. The CDR3 DNA reads as TGTGCCAGCAGTCTCGGACTAGCTCAAACCGGGGAGCTGTTTTTT. The whole variable domain, remainder taken from reference TRBV28 and TRBJ2-2, is DVKVTQSSRYLVKRTGEKVFLECVQDMDHENMFWYRQDPGLGLRLIYFSYDVKMKEKGDIPEGYSVSREKKERFSLILESASTNQTSMYLCASSLGLAQTGELFFGEGSRLTVL.

The chain carries TRBV7-8 and TRBJ2-7; 7 bases align to TRBD2. The germline V gene encodes CDR1 SGHVS and CDR2 FQNEAQ. Trimming cost V 4 bases and J 7 bases; bases outside gene matches: 13. The CDR3 contains 15 residues. The CDR3 here is CASSSDGTMVGEQYF. The CDR3 coding sequence is TGTGCCAGCAGCTCCGACGGGACTATGGTAGGAGAGCAGTACTTC.

CDR3 amino acids: CASSYGTENQPQHF. Here the CDR3 DNA reads TGTGCCAGCAGTTACGGGACGGAGAATCAGCCCCAGCATTTT. The rearrangement links TRBV6-8 to TRBJ1-5; D is perhaps TRBD1 (5 bases). Germline CDR1 and CDR2: MNHGY and SAAAGT. The CDR3 is 14 residues long. The V gene lost 2 bases and the J gene lost 4 bases, with 9 bases spanning the gap.

The chain employs TRBV9 and TRBJ2-1; D perhaps matches TRBD2 (6 bases). The V end was cut by 3 bases, the J end by 4 bases, with 14 bases between. From germline, CDR1 is SGDLS and CDR2 YYNGEE. CDR3 length equals 15 residues. The CDR3 spells CASSAPGGDYNEQFF. CDR3 nucleotides: TGTGCCAGCAGCGCCCCAGGCGGGGATTACAATGAGCAGTTCTTC.

The genes are TRBV29-1 and TRBJ2-3; 8 nucleotides match TRBD1. V trimming: 8 bases; J trimming: 3 bases; junction bases outside the gene matches: 25. This CDR3 comprises 19 residues. Germline V gene lookup returns CDR1 SQVTM and CDR2 ANQGSEA. CDR3 residues: CSLIISRTGTTRGTDTQYF. CDR3 DNA sequence: TGCAGCCTCATTATTAGCCGGACAGGGACAACTAGGGGTACAGATACGCAGTATTTT.

This rearrangement joins TRBV19 to TRBJ1-5; 8 bases line up with TRBD1. With 7 bases clipped from V and 12 bases from J, the junction kept 17 bases outside the gene matches. The length of the CDR3 is 15 residues. Per germline, CDR1 LNHDA and CDR2 SQIVND (reference sequence). DNA of the CDR3: TGTGCCAGTACCCCTATAGGATCGGGGACAGGTCTCCAGCATTTT. It specifies CASTPIGSGTGLQHF.

This chain uses TRBV10-2 with TRBJ2-1; 10 bases are a match to TRBD2. Looked up from germline, CDR1 is WSHSY and CDR2 is SAAADI. Unmatched junction bases numbered 3, after V lost 8 bases and J lost 2 bases. The CDR3 is 14 amino acids. CDR3 sequence: CASCLAGAYNEQFF. The CDR3 bases are TGCGCCAGCTGCCTAGCGGGAGCCTACAATGAGCAGTTCTTC.

The rearrangement links TRBV13 to TRBJ1-5; 7 bases match TRBD1. Germline CDR1 and CDR2: PRHDT and FYEKMQ (reference sequence). CDR3 length: 13 residues. V lost 5 bases, J lost 2 bases, and 0 bases stayed unmatched. The CDR3 DNA sequence: TGTGCCAGCAGCCAGGGGGGCAATCAGCCCCAGCATTTT. Amino acids: CASSQGGNQPQHF.

The V gene is TRBV5-8, the J gene TRBJ1-2; possible D gene TRBD1, 5 bases. This CDR3 is built from 14 residues. The germline V gene has CDR1 SGHTS and CDR2 YDEGEE. Deletions cut 4 bases from V and 2 bases from J, with 12 bases between. This CDR3 reads CASSQQEANYGYTF. CDR3 sequence (DNA): TGTGCCAGCAGCCAACAGGAGGCGAACTATGGCTACACCTTC.

This chain connects TRBV7-3 to TRBJ2-1; no clear D gene. This CDR3 has 13 residues. Germline V gene sequence: CDR1 SGHTA, CDR2 FQGTGA. With 4 bases removed from V and 4 bases from J, the gap between germline ends came to 8 bases. The CDR3 sequence: CASSSNPYNEQFF. In nucleotides, the CDR3 is TGTGCCAGCAGCTCTAACCCTTACAATGAGCAGTTCTTC.

This chain joins TRBV9 and TRBJ2-3, with TRBD1 matching over 9 bases. The J segment lost 3 bases and the V segment lost 0 bases, leaving 5 bases of the junction unmatched. The CDR3 has 16 residues. Germline assignment: CDR1 SGDLS and CDR2 YYNGEE. Written as DNA, the CDR3 is TGTGCCAGCAGCGTAGGGACAGGGGCTGTTACAGATACGCAGTATTTT. It is translated as CASSVGTGAVTDTQYF.